This TCR beta chain was profiled in a study of blood T cell repertoires in COVID-19. Study-level background: COVID-19 samples from acute and convalescent phases originated in the United States, Italy and Spain. Sources were T cells, B-cell-depleted T cells, or PBMCs; the material itself was cDNA or gDNA.

Authors' methods: The authors estimated nucleated cell counts from reference gene primer amplification. The data were produced by immunoSEQ multiplex PCR, yet TCRdb's version contains in-frame clones alone and is incomplete. The DNA was the basis for D and trimming; V, J and clone size are from that table. The repertoire holds around 140,000 clones, with 76% as singletons. This CDR3 is 15 amino acids long. CDR1 is SGHVS and CDR2 is FNYEAQ in the germline V gene. Losses at the gene ends were 6 bases for V and 5 bases for J; bases not matched to a gene: 6. The specimen sequenced was peripheral blood. This TCR derives from a woman of 80 years or more with active or convalescent COVID-19. The chain is built from TRBV7-6 and TRBJ1-5, with TRBD1 matching 11 bases. CDR3 protein: CASSMGTGGDQPQHF. In DNA, the CDR3 is TGTGCCAGCAGTATGGGGACAGGGGGTGATCAGCCCCAGCATTTT.